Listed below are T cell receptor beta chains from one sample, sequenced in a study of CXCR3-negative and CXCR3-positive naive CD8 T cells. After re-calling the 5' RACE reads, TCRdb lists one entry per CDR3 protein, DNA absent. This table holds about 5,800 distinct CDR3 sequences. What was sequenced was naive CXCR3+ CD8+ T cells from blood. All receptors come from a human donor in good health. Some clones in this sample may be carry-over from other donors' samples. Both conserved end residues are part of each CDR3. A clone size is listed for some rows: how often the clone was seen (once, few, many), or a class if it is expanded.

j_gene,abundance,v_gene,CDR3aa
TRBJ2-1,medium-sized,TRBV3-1,CASSPPPGQDFYNEQFF
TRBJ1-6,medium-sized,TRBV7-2,CASSLAWREIRSPLHF
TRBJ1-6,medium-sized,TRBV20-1,CSAGWGNSPLHF
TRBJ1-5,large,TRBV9,CASSATGTDNQPQHF
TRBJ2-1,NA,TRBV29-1,CSVVILQSSYNEQFF
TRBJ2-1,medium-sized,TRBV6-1,CASSEKGLAGPWAYNEQFF
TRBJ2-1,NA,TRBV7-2,CASSWGAEYNEQFF
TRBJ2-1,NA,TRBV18,CASSPPSGTVGEQFF
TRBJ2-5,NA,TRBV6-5,CASSYWQGQETQYF
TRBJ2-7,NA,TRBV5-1,CASSFITSGRAHEQYF
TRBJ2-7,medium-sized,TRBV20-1,CSASVGSGSYEQYF
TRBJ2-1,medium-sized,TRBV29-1,CSVESLRGGGSYNEQFF
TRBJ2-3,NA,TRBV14,CASSPTMAGFTDTQYF
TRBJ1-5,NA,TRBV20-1,CSARADRGGISYSNQPQHF
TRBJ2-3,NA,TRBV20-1,CSASGTGSYTDTQYF
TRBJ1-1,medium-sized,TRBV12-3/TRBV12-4,CASDTPAANTEAFF
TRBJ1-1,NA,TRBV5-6,CASSLDGSWTEAFF
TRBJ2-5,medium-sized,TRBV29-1,CSVAQGLQETQYF
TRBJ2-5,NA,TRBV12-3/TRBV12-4,CASSFYRIETQYF
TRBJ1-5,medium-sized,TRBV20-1,CSPFDFQSGQPQHF
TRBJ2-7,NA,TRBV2,CASSNPGQKYEQYF
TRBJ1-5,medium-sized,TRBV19,CASSIVGTRNQPQHF
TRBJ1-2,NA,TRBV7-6,CASSSRGDYGYTF
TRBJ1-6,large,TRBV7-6,CASSAGQGNSYNSPLHF
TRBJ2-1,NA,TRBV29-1,CSVVGQGHEQFF
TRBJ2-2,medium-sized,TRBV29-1,CSVEGTSGDLNTGELFF
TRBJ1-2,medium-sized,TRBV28,CASSLTGDHGYTF
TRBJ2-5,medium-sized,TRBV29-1,CSVEWRVREETQYF
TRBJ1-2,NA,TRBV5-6,CASSSDGSKSYTF
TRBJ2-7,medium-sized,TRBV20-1,CAANGERGIDEQYF
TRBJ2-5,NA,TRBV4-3,CASSQYGSGQETQYF
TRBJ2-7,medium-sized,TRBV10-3,CATKGPSGEQYF
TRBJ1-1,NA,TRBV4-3,CASSQAWRVNTEAFF
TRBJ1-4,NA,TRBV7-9,CASSPGTEGEKLFF
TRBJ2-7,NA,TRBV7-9,CASSSEVYEQYF
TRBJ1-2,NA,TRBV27,CASSPIGDDYGYTF
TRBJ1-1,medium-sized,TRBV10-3,CAISVGGTEAFF
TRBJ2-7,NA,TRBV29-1,CSVRETGTETYEQYF
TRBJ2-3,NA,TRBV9,CASSTSTSTDTQYF
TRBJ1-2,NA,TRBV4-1,CASSLADRAVGYTF
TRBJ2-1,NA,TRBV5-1,CASSVGGSSYNEQFF
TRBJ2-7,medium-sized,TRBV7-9,CASSLALSYEQYF
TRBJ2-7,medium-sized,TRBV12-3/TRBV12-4,CASSFRDRDYEQYF
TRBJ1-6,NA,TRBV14,CASSLTGGNSPLHF
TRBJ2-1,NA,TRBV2,CASSERVSSYNEQFF
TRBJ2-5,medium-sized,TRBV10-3,CAITGGKETQYF
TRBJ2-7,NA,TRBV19,CASSIGGGQAAYEQYF
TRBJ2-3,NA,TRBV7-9,CASSSSGDSTDTQYF
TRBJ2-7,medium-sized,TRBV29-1,CSVEDEAGANEQYF
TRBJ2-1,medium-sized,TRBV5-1,CASSDRTGYVTTQGNEQFF
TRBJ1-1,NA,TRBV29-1,CSVLQNTEAFF
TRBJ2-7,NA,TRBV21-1,CASSKDGGGSYEQYF
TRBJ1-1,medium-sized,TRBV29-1,CSVAGQGGEAFF
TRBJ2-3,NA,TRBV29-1,CSVEPPAGGPVDTQYF
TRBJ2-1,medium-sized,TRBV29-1,CSVETSLYYNEQFF
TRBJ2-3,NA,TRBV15,CATSRTRTGTDTQYF
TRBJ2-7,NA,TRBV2,CASTGTGVYYEQYF